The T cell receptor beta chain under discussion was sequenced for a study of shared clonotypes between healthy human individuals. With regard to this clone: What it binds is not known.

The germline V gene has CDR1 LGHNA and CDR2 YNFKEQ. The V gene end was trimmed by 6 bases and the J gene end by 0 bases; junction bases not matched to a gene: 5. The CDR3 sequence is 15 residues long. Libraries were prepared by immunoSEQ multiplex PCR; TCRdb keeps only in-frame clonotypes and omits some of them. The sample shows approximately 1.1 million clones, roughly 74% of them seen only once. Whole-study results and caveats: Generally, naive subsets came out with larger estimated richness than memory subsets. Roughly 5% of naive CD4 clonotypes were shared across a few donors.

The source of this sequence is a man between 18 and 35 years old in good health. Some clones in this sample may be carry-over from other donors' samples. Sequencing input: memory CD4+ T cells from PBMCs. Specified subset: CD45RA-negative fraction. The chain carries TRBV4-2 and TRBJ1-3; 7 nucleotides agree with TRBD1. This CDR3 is CASRSDRDSGNTIYF. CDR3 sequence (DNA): TGTGCCAGCAGGAGCGACAGGGACTCTGGAAACACCATATATTTT.